What follows are 24 T cell receptor beta chains derived from one specimen sequenced in a study of CD8+CD57+ T cells in acquired aplastic anemia. According to the study, genomic DNA was the template for TCR beta VDJ and CDR3 profiling. TCRdb analysed the reads with MiXCR anew, one entry per CDR3 protein. Of roughly 250,000 distinct CDR3 sequences in the sample, roughly 80% were seen once. CD8+CD57+ cell expansion had been shown by flow cytometry in patients chosen for sequencing. The material sequenced was sorted CD4+, CD8+, or CD8+CD57+ T cells (not recorded which) from PBMCs. All receptors derive from a human donor with aplastic anemia.

The rearrangement joins TRBV19 to TRBJ2-2, with D possibly TRBD1 on 5 matching bases. V dropped 6 bases and J dropped 6 bases, with 17 bases sitting between them. Germline V lookup: CDR1 LNHDA, CDR2 SQIVND (reference sequence). The CDR3 extends over 15 amino acids. CDR3 sequence (DNA): TGTGCCAGTAGCGGAGTAAGGGGTAACTCCGGGGAGCTGTTTTTT. Translation: CASSGVRGNSGELFF. The full variable domain, its missing parts supplied by reference TRBV19 and TRBJ2-2, is DGGITQSPKYLFRKEGQNVTLSCEQNLNHDAMYWYRQDPGQGLRLIYYSQIVNDFQKGDIAEGYSVSREKKESFPLTVTSAQKNPTAFYLCASSGVRGNSGELFFGEGSRLTVL.

V gene TRBV7-2 combines with J gene TRBJ1-1; the match to TRBD1 covers 7 bases. The germline CDR1 and CDR2 sequences are SGHTA and FQGNSA. This CDR3 contains 17 residues. V shed 5 bases, J shed 6 bases, and the junction held 18 bases outside the gene matches. In DNA form, the CDR3 reads TGTGCCAGCAGCGGGGCGGACCGACAGGGAGGAAAGTCTGAAGCTTTCTTT. It codes for CASSGADRQGGKSEAFF.

The chain uses TRBV2 and TRBJ2-7; D ambiguous. The germline V and J ends were trimmed by 3 bases and 3 bases, with 15 bases remaining between them. Germline lookup yields CDR1 SNHLY and CDR2 FYNNEI. This CDR3 is 15 amino acids long. Here the CDR3 DNA reads TGTGCCAGCAGTGAGGTAGAGCCCCTATTCTACGAGCAGTACGTC. This translates into CASSEVEPLFYEQYV.

The genes are TRBV7-8 and TRBJ2-1; perhaps TRBD2 as D (6 bases). This CDR3 is built from 16 residues. The V end was cut by 0 bases, the J end by 10 bases, with 19 bases between. CDR1 is SGHVS, CDR2 FQNEAQ, per germline. CDR3 sequence: CASSLAGGAGRQEQFF. The CDR3 bases are TGTGCCAGCAGCTTAGCGGGAGGCGCCGGTAGGCAGGAGCAGTTCTTC.

This clonotype occurred a few times. The genes are TRBV6-2 or TRBV6-3 and TRBJ2-2, with D possibly matching TRBD1 (6 bases). There are 16 residues in the CDR3. The V end was cut by 6 bases, the J end by 2 bases, with 16 bases between. CDR1 is MNHEY, CDR2 SVGEGT, per germline. The CDR3 loop reads CASRAQGAQNTGELFF. In nucleotides, the CDR3 is TGTGCCAGCAGGGCACAGGGTGCCCAAAACACCGGGGAGCTGTTTTTT.

Here the CDR3 reads CASRSYVNEQFF. As DNA, the CDR3 is TGTGCCAGCAGGTCCTATGTGAATGAGCAGTTCTTC. V gene TRBV25-1 combines with J gene TRBJ2-1, with unresolved D. CDR3 length: 12 residues. Germline loops: CDR1 MGHDK, CDR2 SYGVNS. V was clipped by 6 bases and J by 7 bases, with 10 bases between them.

The V gene is TRBV7-3, the J gene TRBJ2-3; D remains unclear. The CDR3 has 14 residues. Trimming removed 2 bases from V and 11 bases from J, with 17 bases in between. Germline V lookup: CDR1 SGHTA, CDR2 FQGTGA. The DNA of the CDR3 is TGTGCCAGCAGCTTAGCGGAAGGCCCCTATAAGCAGTATTTT. Encoded protein: CASSLAEGPYKQYF.

The gene calls are TRBV9 and TRBJ2-1; D may be TRBD2 (6 bases). In germline, CDR1 is SGDLS, CDR2 YYNGEE. The length of the CDR3 is 13 residues. Trimming removed 3 bases at V and 11 bases at J, with 15 bases between. The CDR3 bases are TGTGCCAGCAGCGATGGGGGGACGAATAAGCAGTTCTTC. This gives the protein CASSDGGTNKQFF. The full variable domain, in which reference TRBV9 and TRBJ2-1 provide the parts outside the CDR3, is DSGVTQTPKHLITATGQRVTLRCSPRSGDLSVYWYQQSLDQGLQFLIQYYNGEERAKGNILERFSAQQFPDLHSELNLSSLELGDSALYFCASSDGGTNKQFFGPGTRLTVL.

V gene TRBV5-4 combines with J gene TRBJ2-1; D unresolved. V shed 4 bases and J shed 0 bases, with 11 bases lying between them. CDR3 length: 15 amino acids. The V gene's germline CDR1 is SGHNT and CDR2 YYREEE (reference sequence). CDR3 sequence: CASSVNRTSYNEQFF. The CDR3 DNA reads as TGTGCCAGCAGCGTAAATAGGACCTCCTACAATGAGCAGTTCTTC.

V is TRBV20-1 and J is TRBJ2-7, with a possible D match to TRBD2 (5 bases). The CDR3 is made up of 13 amino acids. V lost 3 bases and J lost 0, with 9 bases in between. CDR1 and CDR2 from the germline V gene are DFQATT and SNEGSKA (reference sequence). The CDR3 bases are TGCAGTGCTAGCCGGGGAAGCTCCTACGAGCAGTACTTC. Its protein product is CSASRGSSYEQYF.

The chain recombines TRBV7-8 with TRBJ2-5; 8 bases fit TRBD1. The CDR3 sequence is 15 residues long. J gave up 3 bases and V 3 bases, and 6 bases lay outside the gene matches. Germline loops: CDR1 SGHVS, CDR2 FQNEAQ. The CDR3 DNA reads as TGTGCCAGCAGCTTTGATGCGGACAGGGAAGAGACCCAGTACTTC. Amino acids: CASSFDADREETQYF.

The V and J genes are TRBV11-3 and TRBJ1-2, with D tentatively TRBD1 (5 bases). The germline CDR1 and CDR2 sequences are SGHNT and YENEEA. There are 14 residues in the CDR3. Trimming took 6 bases from V and 3 from J, leaving 14 bases between them. The CDR3 is CASRRQPNHYGYTF. The CDR3 DNA follows: TGTGCCAGCAGAAGACAGCCCAACCACTATGGCTACACCTTC.

The chain employs TRBV29-1 and TRBJ2-1; D might be TRBD1 or TRBD2, each matching 6 bases. V gave up 6 bases and J gave up 15 bases, with 24 bases separating them. This CDR3 contains 13 residues. Germline V CDR1 and CDR2: SQVTM, ANQGSEA. This CDR3 is CSVNGGQNEKLFF. CDR3 DNA sequence: TGCAGCGTGAACGGGGGCCAGAATGAAAAGCTGTTCTTC.

In DNA form, the CDR3 reads TGCAGTGCTAGAGACTGGGCCGGCAGCACAGATACGCAGTATTTT. Protein sequence: CSARDWAGSTDTQYF. The chain links TRBV20-1 to TRBJ2-3; no firm D call. From germline, CDR1 is DFQATT and CDR2 SNEGSKA (reference sequence). V lost 0 bases and J 0 bases, leaving 10 bases between the germline ends. The CDR3 consists of 15 residues.

The CDR3 region has the DNA TGTGCCAGCAGCTTTCATGGAGACGCGAATACGCAGTCCTACGAGCAGTACGTC. It translates to CASSFHGDANTQSYEQYV. The chain recombines TRBV7-8 with TRBJ2-7; D call uncertain. Germline loops: CDR1 SGHVS, CDR2 FQNEAQ. The V gene lost 3 bases and the J gene lost 1 base, with 22 bases spanning the gap. The CDR3 runs to 18 residues.

This sequence joins TRBV7-6 and TRBJ2-2; perhaps TRBD1 as D (6 bases). CDR1 is SGHVS, CDR2 FNYEAQ, per germline. The CDR3 is made up of 16 amino acids. V shed 6 bases and J shed 3 bases, with 17 bases lying between them. CDR3 region: CASRPGGHFHTGELFF. Written as DNA, the CDR3 is TGTGCCAGCAGACCTGGGGGACACTTTCACACCGGGGAGCTGTTTTTT.

This clonotype was observed once. One end of the junction is discordant with germline, which a read error may explain. The genes are TRBV9 and TRBJ2-3; 10 bases agree with TRBD2. Per germline, CDR1 SGDLS and CDR2 YYNGEE. This CDR3 has 14 residues. The CDR3 nucleotides are TGTGCCAGCAGCTTAGCGGGAGGTCCCCATACTCTGGATTTT. Its translation is CASSLAGGPHTLDF. Using reference TRBV9 and TRBJ2-3 for the parts outside the CDR3, the full variable domain is DSGVTQTPKHLITATGQRVTLRCSPRSGDLSVYWYQQSLDQGLQFLIQYYNGEERAKGNILERFSAQQFPDLHSELNLSSLELGDSALYFCASSLAGGPHTLDFGPGTRLTVL.

This chain joins TRBV7-9 and TRBJ1-6; weak D call: TRBD1 (6 bases). Germline CDR1 is SEHNR and CDR2 is FQNEAQ (reference sequence). The CDR3 sequence is 15 residues long. V lost 3 bases and J 19 bases, leaving 25 bases between the germline ends. CDR3 residues: CASSFERSGGTHEHF. For the CDR3, the DNA is TGTGCCAGCAGCTTTGAAAGAAGCGGGGGGACACACGAGCACTTT.

This chain joins TRBV7-3 and TRBJ2-2; weak D call: TRBD1 (5 bases). Trimming stripped 6 bases from V and 6 bases from J, with 14 bases between. The CDR3 contains 14 residues. Germline CDR1 reads SGHTA; CDR2 reads FQGTGA. The CDR3 DNA reads TGTGCCAGCAGAAGACAGACCAACGCCGGGGAGCTGTTTTTT. The encoded protein is CASRRQTNAGELFF.

Comments on this clonotype: The CDR3 carries no conserved terminal phenylalanine or tryptophan, so it likely arises from a read error. The DNA is left out, because the CDR3 cannot be placed on it with certainty; the CDR3 is given as TCRdb lists it. The chain employs TRBV2 and TRBJ1-2; the table assigns TRBD1, which was not confirmed against the DNA. With termini counted, the CDR3 has 15 amino acids. Per the germline V gene, CDR1 is SNHLY and CDR2 is FYNNEI. The CDR3 sequence: CASGDGGTDTQYYAP.

Remarks on this clonotype: One end of the junction varies from germline; a read error may be responsible. The chain has TRBV7-9 and TRBJ2-5; D remains unclear. The CDR3 is 14 residues long. Germline V gene sequence: CDR1 SEHNR, CDR2 FQNEAQ (reference sequence). CDR3 sequence reads: CASSLASQRETQHF. The CDR3 region has the DNA TGTGCCAGCAGCTTAGCTAGTCAACGTGAGACCCAGCACTTC.

The genes are TRBV7-9 and TRBJ2-1, with D unclear. Trimming left V 4 bases short and J 8 bases short, with 21 bases between. CDR1 is SEHNR and CDR2 is FQNEAQ in the germline V gene (reference sequence). The CDR3 contains 16 residues. The CDR3 is CASSSPDTQYCDEQFF. CDR3 bases: TGTGCCAGCAGCTCCCCAGATACGCAGTATTGCGATGAGCAGTTCTTC.

Concerning this clonotype: At one boundary the junction diverges from the germline segment, which might be a read error. This sequence joins TRBV9 and TRBJ2-3; D possibly matches TRBD1 or TRBD2 (6 bases each). The CDR3 loop spans 13 amino acids. Germline V gene lookup returns CDR1 SGDLS and CDR2 YYNGEE. CDR3 DNA: TGTGCCAGCAGCGTAGGAGGCACGGGGGCCGAGCAGTTT. It is translated as CASSVGGTGAEQF.

V and J are TRBV7-9 and TRBJ1-1, with D tentatively TRBD1 (6 bases). Germline-derived CDR1 and CDR2 are SEHNR and FQNEAQ (reference sequence). Trimming cost V 5 bases and J 3 bases, with 19 bases left between them. The length of the CDR3 is 16 residues. This CDR3 is CASSNRGGWLDTEAFF. The DNA of the CDR3 is TGTGCCAGCAGCAACCGAGGGGGATGGTTGGACACTGAAGCTTTCTTT.